This is a list of T cell receptor beta chains from one sample in a study of beta chain features in type 1 diabetes. Method: immunoSEQ multiplex PCR; TCRdb's copy keeps in-frame clones and lacks some. The repertoire consists of under 850,000 clones, with roughly 13% occurring once and the leading ten covering around 0.022%. The specimen sequenced was naive CD4+ T cells from blood. These receptors were obtained from a man aged 18 to 30 with type 1 diabetes. Each CDR3 is given with its conserved first and last residue. D genes are given only for firm matches. Expanded clones are given a class, and other clones once, few, many or no size at all.

J gene | clone size | D gene | CDR3 length | V gene | CDR3 DNA | CDR3 protein
TRBJ2-7 | - | TRBD1 | 14 | TRBV30 | TGTGCCTGGAGTTCTGGCAGGGGGTCGTACGAGCAGTACTTC | CAWSSGRGSYEQYF
TRBJ1-2 | few | - | 13 | TRBV7-2 | TGTGCCAGCAGCGCCCGACAGAGATATGGCTACACCTTC | CASSARQRYGYTF
TRBJ2-3 | - | TRBD2 | 17 | TRBV5-4 | TGTGCCAGCACCAAGGCCGGGCTAGCGGGGGGCACAGATACGCAGTATTTT | CASTKAGLAGGTDTQYF
TRBJ2-1 | few | - | 13 | TRBV7-2 | TGTGCCAGTTCGGGGTGGCGGGACAATGAGCAGTTCTTC | CASSGWRDNEQFF
TRBJ1-5 | few | - | 12 | TRBV21-1 | TGTGCCAGCGGGACAACGGATCAGCCCCAGCATTTT | CASGTTDQPQHF
TRBJ2-3 | few | - | 15 | TRBV5-4 | TGTGCCAGCAGCTTGTCCAGCGCTAGCACAGATACGCAGTATTTT | CASSLSSASTDTQYF
TRBJ2-5 | few | - | 14 | TRBV30 | TGTGCCTGGTCATACCAGGGACCCCAAGAGACCCAGTACTTC | CAWSYQGPQETQYF
TRBJ2-7 | - | - | 14 | TRBV6-1 | TGTGCCAGCAGTGAAAACGGCGGGCCCTACGAGCAGTACTTC | CASSENGGPYEQYF
TRBJ1-1 | few | - | 13 | TRBV5-1 | TGCGCCAGCAGCTTGGTTGGGGCAGCTGAAGCTTTCTTT | CASSLVGAAEAFF
TRBJ2-3 | - | - | 14 | TRBV30 | TGTGCCTGGAGTGTACAAGGATCGGGAGATACGCAGTATTTT | CAWSVQGSGDTQYF
TRBJ1-1 | - | TRBD1 | 13 | TRBV5-1 | TGCGCCAGCAGCTCCTACAGGGGGAGTGAAGCTTTCTTT | CASSSYRGSEAFF
TRBJ1-1 | - | - | 14 | TRBV29-1 | TGCAGCGTTGAAAGAAGGCTTCATAACACTGAAGCTTTCTTT | CSVERRLHNTEAFF
TRBJ2-7 | - | - | 14 | TRBV18 | TGTGCCAGCTCACCACCACAGGGAGCGTACGAGCAGTACTTC | CASSPPQGAYEQYF
TRBJ2-7 | - | TRBD2 | 15 | TRBV9 | TGTGCCAGCAGCGTAGAAGCGGGAGCCTCCTACGAGCAGTACTTC | CASSVEAGASYEQYF
TRBJ2-3 | - | TRBD2 | 16 | TRBV5-4 | TGTGCCAGCAGCCCCGGACTAGCGGGGGCGGCAGATACGCAGTATTTT | CASSPGLAGAADTQYF
TRBJ1-2 | few | - | 14 | TRBV2 | TGTGCCAGCAGCGGACGAGATACTAACTATGGCTACACCTTC | CASSGRDTNYGYTF
TRBJ2-7 | - | - | 13 | TRBV6-5 | TGTGCCAGCAGTACCGGGACGGGACGCGAGCAGTACTTC | CASSTGTGREQYF
TRBJ1-2 | few | - | 14 | TRBV4-1 | TGCGCCAGCAGCCAAGAGGTCCGCAGAGGTGGCTACACCTTC | CASSQEVRRGGYTF
TRBJ2-1 | few | - | 17 | TRBV4-1 | TGCGCCAGCAGCCCTTTAAAAGGAGACAGGTCCTACAATGAGCAGTTCTTC | CASSPLKGDRSYNEQFF
TRBJ2-3 | few | TRBD1 | 18 | TRBV4-1 | TGCGCCAGCAGCCAAGCCGGGGTCAGGACAGGGACGACAGATACGCAGTATTTT | CASSQAGVRTGTTDTQYF
TRBJ1-2 | few | - | 11 | TRBV11-1 | TGCGCCGACCCTGTAGACTATGGCTACACCTTC | CADPVDYGYTF
TRBJ2-3 | few | - | 14 | TRBV11-2 | TGTGCCAGCAGCTTAGTAGACTTCACAGATACGCAGTATTTT | CASSLVDFTDTQYF
TRBJ2-7 | - | TRBD1 | 15 | TRBV4-1 | TGCGCCAGCAGCCAAACCCCCGGACAGGGCGACGAGCAGTACTTC | CASSQTPGQGDEQYF
TRBJ2-3 | - | - | 15 | TRBV6-5 | TGTGCCAGCAGTTACTCCGACAGCTACACAGATACGCAGTATTTT | CASSYSDSYTDTQYF
TRBJ2-1 | few | TRBD1 | 17 | TRBV2 | TGTGCCAGCATCCTCGAGGGGGCTCCCGGCTCCTACAATGAGCAGTTCTTC | CASILEGAPGSYNEQFF
TRBJ1-6 | - | TRBD1 | 14 | TRBV28 | TGTGCCAGCAGTCCCGGGACAGTGAATTCACCCCTCCACTTT | CASSPGTVNSPLHF
TRBJ2-6 | - | TRBD1 | 17 | TRBV6-4 | TGTGCCAGCAGTGACTGGACAGGACGCTCTGGGGCCAACGTCCTGACTTTC | CASSDWTGRSGANVLTF